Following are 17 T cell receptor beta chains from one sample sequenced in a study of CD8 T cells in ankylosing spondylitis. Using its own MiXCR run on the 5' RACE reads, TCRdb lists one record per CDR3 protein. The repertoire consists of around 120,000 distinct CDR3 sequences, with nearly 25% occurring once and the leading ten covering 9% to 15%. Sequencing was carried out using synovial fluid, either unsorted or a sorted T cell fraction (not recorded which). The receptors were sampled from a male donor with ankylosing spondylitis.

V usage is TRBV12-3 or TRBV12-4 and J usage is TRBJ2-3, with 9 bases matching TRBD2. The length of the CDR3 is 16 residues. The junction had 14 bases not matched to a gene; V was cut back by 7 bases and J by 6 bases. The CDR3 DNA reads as TGTGCCAGCACCATAGCGGGAGTCGGACGAACGGATACGCAGTATTTT. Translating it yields CASTIAGVGRTDTQYF.

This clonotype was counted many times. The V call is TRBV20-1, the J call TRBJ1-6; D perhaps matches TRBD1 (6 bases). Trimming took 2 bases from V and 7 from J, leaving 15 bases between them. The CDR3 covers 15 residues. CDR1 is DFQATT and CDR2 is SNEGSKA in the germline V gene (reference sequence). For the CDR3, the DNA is TGCAGTGCTAGACGGAGGGGGGTAGACAATTCACCCCTCCACTTT. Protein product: CSARRRGVDNSPLHF.

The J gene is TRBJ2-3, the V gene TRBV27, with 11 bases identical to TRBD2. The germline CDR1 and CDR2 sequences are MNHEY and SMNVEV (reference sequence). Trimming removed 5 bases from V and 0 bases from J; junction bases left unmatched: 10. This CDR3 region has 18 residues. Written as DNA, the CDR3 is TGTGCCAGCAGTCCCCTGGGACTAGCGGCATTTAGCACAGATACGCAGTATTTT. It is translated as CASSPLGLAAFSTDTQYF.

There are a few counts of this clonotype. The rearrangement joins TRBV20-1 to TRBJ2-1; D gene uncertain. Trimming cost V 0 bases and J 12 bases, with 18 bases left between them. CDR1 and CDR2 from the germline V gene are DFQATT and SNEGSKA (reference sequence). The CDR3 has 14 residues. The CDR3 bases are TGCAGTGCTAGAGATCTGGTAATGAGTGTTGGGCAGTTCTTC. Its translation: CSARDLVMSVGQFF.

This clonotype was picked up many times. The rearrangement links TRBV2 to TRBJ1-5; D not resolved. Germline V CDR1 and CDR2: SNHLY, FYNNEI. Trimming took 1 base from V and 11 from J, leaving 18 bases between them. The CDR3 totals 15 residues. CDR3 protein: CASSEGWGSLGAQHF. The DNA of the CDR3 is TGTGCCAGCAGTGAAGGTTGGGGAAGCCTCGGGGCCCAGCATTTT.

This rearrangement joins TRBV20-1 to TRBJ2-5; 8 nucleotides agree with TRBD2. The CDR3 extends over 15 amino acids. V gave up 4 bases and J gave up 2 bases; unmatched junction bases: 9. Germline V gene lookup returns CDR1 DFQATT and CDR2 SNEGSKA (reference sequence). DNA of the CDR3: TGCAGTGCTATGGTACACGGGAGGGTACAAGAGACCCAGTACTTC. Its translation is CSAMVHGRVQETQYF.

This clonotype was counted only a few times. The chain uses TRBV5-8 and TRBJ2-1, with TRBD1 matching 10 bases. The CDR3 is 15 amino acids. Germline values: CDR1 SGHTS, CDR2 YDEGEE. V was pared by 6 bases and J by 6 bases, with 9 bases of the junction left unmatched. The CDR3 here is CASILMGQGINEQFF. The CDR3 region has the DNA TGTGCCAGCATCCTCATGGGACAGGGGATCAATGAGCAGTTCTTC.

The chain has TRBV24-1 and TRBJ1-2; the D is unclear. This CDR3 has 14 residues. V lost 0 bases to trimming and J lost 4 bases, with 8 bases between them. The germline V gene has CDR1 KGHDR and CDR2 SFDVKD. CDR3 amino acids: CATSDLDTAYGYTF. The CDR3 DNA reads TGTGCCACCAGTGATTTGGATACGGCCTATGGCTACACCTTC.

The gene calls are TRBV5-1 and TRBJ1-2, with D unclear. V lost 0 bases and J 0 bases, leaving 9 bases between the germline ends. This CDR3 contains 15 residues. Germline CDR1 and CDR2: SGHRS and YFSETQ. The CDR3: CASSLGQAANYGYTF. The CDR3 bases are TGCGCCAGCAGCTTGGGTCAGGCAGCTAACTATGGCTACACCTTC. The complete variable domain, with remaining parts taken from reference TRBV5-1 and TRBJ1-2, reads KAGVTQTPRYLIKTRGQQVTLSCSPISGHRSVSWYQQTPGQGLQFLFEYFSETQRNKGNFPGRFSGRQFSNSRSEMNVSTLELGDSALYLCASSLGQAANYGYTFGSGTRLTVV.

Written as DNA, the CDR3 is TGTGCCAGCAGCGCGACGAGGGCCACGCCAGATACGCAGTATTTT. Encoded protein: CASSATRATPDTQYF. The chain is built from TRBV14 and TRBJ2-3, with D possibly matching TRBD2 (5 bases). Trimming cost V 5 bases and J 4 bases, with 16 bases left between them. This CDR3 region has 15 residues. The germline V gene encodes CDR1 SGHDN and CDR2 FVKESK.

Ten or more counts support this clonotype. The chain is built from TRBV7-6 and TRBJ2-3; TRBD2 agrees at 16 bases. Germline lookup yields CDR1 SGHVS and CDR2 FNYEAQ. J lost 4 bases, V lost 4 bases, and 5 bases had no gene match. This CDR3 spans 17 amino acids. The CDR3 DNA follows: TGTGCCAGCAGCTCGGGACTAGCGGGAGGGCTATCAGATACGCAGTATTTT. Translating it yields CASSSGLAGGLSDTQYF. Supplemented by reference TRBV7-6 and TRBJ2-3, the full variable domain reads GAGVSQSPRYKVTKRGQDVALRCDPISGHVSLYWYRQALGQGPEFLTYFNYEAQQDKSGLPNDRFSAERPEGSISTLTIQRTEQRDSAMYRCASSSGLAGGLSDTQYFGPGTRLTVL.

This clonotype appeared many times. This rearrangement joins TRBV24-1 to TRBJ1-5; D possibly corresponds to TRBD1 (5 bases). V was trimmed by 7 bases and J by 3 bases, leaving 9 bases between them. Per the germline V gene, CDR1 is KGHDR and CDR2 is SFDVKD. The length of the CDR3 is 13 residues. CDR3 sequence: CATSGGFNQPQHF. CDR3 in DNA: TGTGCCACCAGCGGGGGATTCAATCAGCCCCAGCATTTT.

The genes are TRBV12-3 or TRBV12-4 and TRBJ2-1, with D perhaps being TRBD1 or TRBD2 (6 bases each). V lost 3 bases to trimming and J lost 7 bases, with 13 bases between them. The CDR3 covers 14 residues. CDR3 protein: CASSFRGAGNEQFF. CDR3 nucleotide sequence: TGTGCCAGCAGTTTTAGGGGGGCGGGGAATGAGCAGTTCTTC.

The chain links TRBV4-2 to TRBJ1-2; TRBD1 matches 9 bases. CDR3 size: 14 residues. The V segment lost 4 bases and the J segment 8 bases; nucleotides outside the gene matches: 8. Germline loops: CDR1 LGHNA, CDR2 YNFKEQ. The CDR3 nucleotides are TGTGCCAGCAGCCCGGGACAGGGCATGTACGGCTACACCTTC. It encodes CASSPGQGMYGYTF.

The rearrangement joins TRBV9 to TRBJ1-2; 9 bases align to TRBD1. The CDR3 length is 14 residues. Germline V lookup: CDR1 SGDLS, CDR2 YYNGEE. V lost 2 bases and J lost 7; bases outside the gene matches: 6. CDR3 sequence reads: CASSVEDRGGGYTF. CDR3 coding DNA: TGTGCCAGCAGCGTCGAGGACAGGGGAGGTGGCTACACCTTC.

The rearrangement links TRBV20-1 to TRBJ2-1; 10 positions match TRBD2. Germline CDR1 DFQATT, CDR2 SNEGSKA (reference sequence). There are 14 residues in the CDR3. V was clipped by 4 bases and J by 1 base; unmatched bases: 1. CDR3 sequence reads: CSATSGSSYNEQFF. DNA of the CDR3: TGCAGTGCTACTAGCGGGAGTTCCTACAATGAGCAGTTCTTC.

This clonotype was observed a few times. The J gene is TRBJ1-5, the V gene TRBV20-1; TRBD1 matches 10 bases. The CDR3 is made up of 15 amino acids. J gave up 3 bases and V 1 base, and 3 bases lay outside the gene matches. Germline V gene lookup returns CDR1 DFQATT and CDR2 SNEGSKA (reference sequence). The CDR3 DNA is TGCAGTGCTAGAGGGGACAGGGGCCTCAATCAGCCCCAGCATTTT. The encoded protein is CSARGDRGLNQPQHF.